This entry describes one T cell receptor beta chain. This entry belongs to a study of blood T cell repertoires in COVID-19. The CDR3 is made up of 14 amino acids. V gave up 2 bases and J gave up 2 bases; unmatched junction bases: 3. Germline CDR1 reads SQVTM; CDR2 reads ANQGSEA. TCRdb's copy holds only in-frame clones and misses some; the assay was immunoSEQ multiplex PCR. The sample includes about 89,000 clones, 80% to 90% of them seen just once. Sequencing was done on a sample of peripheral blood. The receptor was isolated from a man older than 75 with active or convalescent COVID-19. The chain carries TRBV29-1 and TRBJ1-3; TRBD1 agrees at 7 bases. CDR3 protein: CSVEPTGPGNTIYF. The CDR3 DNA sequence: TGCAGCGTTGAACCGACAGGGCCTGGAAACACCATATATTTT.